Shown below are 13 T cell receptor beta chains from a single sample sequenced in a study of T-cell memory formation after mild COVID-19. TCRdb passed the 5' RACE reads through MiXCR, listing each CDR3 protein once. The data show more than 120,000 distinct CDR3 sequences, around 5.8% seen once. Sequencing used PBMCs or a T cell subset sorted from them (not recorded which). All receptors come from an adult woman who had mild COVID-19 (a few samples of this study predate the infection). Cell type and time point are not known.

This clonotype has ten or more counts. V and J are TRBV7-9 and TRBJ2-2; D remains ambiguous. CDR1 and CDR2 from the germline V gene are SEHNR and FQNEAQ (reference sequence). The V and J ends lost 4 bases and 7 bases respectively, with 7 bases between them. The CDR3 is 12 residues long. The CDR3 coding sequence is TGTGCCAGCAGCTATCCGCTCGGGGAGCTGTTTTTT. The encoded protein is CASSYPLGELFF. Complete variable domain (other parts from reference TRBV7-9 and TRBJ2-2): DTGVSQNPRHKITKRGQNVTFRCDPISEHNRLYWYRQTLGQGPEFLTYFQNEAQLEKSRLLSDRFSAERPKGSFSTLEIQRTEQGDSAMYLCASSYPLGELFFGEGSRLTVL.

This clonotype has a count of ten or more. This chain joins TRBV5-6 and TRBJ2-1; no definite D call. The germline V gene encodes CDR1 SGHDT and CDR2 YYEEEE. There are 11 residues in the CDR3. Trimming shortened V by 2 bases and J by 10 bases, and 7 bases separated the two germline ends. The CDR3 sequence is CASSFPGEQFF. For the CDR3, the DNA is TGTGCCAGCAGCTTCCCCGGAGAGCAGTTCTTC.

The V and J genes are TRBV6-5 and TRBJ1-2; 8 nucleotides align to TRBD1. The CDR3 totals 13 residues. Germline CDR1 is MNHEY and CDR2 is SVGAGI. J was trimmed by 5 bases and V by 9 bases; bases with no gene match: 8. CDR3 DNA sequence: TGTGCCAGAAGAAAGGACAGGGCTTATGGCTACACCTTC. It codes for CARRKDRAYGYTF.

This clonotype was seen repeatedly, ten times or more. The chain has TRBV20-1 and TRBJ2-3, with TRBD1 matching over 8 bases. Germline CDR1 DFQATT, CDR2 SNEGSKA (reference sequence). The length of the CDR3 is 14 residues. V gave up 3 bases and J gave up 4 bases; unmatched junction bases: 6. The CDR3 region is CSARRTGSSDTQYF. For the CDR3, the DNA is TGCAGTGCTAGGAGGACAGGGAGTTCAGATACGCAGTATTTT.

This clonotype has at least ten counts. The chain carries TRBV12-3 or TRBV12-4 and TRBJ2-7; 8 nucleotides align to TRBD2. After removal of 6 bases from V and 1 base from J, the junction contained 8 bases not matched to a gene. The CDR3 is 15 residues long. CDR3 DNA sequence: TGTGCCAGCAGGAAGGGTAGCGGGGCATCCTACGAGCAGTACTTC. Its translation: CASRKGSGASYEQYF.

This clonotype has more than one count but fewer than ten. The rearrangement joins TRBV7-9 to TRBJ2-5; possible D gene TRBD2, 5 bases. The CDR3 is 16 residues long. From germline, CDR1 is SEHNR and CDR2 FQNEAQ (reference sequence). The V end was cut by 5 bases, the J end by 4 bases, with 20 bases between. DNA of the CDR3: TGTGCCAGCAGCGTCCTTTCCTTTCGGGATCCAGAGACCCAGTACTTC. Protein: CASSVLSFRDPETQYF.

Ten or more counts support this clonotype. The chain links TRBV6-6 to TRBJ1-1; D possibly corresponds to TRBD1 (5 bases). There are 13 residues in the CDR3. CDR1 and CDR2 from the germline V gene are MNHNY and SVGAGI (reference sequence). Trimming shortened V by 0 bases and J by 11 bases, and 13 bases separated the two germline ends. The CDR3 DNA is TGTGCCAGCAGTTACTCCGCGGGGGTTGGGGCTTTCTTT. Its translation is CASSYSAGVGAFF.

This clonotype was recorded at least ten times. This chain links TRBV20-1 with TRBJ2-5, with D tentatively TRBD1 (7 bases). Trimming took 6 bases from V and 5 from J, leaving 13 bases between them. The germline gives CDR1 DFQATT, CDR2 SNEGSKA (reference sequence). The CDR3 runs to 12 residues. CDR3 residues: CSAGAGQETQYF. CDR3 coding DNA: TGCAGTGCCGGGGCGGGACAGGAGACCCAGTACTTC.

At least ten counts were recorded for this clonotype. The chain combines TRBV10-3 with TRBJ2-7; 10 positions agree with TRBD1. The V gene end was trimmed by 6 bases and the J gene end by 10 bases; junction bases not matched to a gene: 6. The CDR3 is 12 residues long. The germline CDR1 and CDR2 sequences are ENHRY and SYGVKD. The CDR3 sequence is CAIRGTGAPQYF. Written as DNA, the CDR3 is TGTGCCATCAGAGGGACAGGGGCCCCACAGTACTTC.

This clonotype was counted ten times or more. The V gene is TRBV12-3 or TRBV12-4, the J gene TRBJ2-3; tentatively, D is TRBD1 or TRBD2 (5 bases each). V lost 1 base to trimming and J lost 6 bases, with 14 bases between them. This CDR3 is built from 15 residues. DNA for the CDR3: TGTGCCAGCAGTTTAGATGTGGGGGTGTCGGATACGCAGTATTTT. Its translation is CASSLDVGVSDTQYF.

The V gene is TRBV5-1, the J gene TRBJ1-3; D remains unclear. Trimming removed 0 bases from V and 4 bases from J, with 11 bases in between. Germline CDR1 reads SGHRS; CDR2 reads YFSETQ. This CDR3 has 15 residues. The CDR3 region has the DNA TGCGCCAGCAGCTTGGAGGCGTATTCGGGAAACACCATATATTTT. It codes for CASSLEAYSGNTIYF.

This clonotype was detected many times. CDR3 in amino acids: CASYLRGSGAFF. DNA for the CDR3: TGTGCCAGCTATTTACGTGGGAGCGGAGCTTTCTTT. The rearrangement links TRBV6-5 to TRBJ1-1; the D is unclear. V gave up 8 bases and J gave up 10 bases, with 17 bases separating them. From germline, CDR1 is MNHEY and CDR2 SVGAGI. The CDR3 runs 12 residues.

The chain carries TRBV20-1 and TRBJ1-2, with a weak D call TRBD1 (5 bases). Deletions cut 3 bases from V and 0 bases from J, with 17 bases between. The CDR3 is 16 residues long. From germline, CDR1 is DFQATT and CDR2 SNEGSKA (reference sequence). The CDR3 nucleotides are TGCAGTGCTAGCCCCTCCCCGGACATAGCTAACTATGGCTACACCTTC. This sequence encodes CSASPSPDIANYGYTF.